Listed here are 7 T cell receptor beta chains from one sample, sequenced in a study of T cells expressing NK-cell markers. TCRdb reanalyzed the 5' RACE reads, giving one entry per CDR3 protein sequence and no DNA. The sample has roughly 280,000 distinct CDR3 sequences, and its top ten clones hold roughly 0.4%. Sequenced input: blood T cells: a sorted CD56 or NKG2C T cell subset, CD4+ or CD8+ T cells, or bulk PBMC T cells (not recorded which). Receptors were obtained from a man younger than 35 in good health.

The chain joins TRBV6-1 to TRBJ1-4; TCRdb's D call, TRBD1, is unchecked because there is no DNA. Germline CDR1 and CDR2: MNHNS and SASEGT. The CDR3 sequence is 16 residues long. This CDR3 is CASSIIQGTFHEKLFF.

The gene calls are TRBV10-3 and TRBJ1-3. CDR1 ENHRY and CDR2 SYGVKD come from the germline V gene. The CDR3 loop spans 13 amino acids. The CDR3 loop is CAIVTTSGNTIYF.

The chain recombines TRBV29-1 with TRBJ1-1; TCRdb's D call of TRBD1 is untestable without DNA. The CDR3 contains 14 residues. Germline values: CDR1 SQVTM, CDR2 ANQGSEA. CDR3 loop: CSVVFWGSDTEAFF.

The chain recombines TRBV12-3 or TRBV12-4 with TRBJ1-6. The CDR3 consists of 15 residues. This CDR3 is CASSLFQSGNSPLHF.

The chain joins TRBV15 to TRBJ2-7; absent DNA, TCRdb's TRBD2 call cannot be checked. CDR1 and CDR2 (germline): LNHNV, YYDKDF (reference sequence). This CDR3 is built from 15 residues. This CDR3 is CATSRVAGGPNEQYF.

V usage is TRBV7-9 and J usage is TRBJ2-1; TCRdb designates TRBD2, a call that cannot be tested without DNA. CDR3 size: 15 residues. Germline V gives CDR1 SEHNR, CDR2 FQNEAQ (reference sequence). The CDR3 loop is CASSLSLAGANEQFF. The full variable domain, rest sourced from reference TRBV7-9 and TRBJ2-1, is DTGVSQNPRHKITKRGQNVTFRCDPISEHNRLYWYRQTLGQGPEFLTYFQNEAQLEKSRLLSDRFSAERPKGSFSTLEIQRTEQGDSAMYLCASSLSLAGANEQFFGPGTRLTVL.

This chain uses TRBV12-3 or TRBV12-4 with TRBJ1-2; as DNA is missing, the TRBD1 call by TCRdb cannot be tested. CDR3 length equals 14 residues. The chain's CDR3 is CASSRKGGNYGYTF.